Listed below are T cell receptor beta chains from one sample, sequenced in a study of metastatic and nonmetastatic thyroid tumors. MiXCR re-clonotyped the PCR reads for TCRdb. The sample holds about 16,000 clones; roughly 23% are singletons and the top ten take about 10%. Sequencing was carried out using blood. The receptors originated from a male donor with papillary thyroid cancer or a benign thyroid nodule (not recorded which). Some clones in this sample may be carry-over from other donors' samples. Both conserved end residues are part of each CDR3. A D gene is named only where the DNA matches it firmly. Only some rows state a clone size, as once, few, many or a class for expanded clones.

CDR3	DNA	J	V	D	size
CASSLASGGLNEQFF	TGTGCCAGCAGCTTAGCTAGCGGGGGGCTGAATGAGCAGTTCTTC	TRBJ2-1	TRBV7-9	TRBD2	.
CASSFSQNTEAFF	TGTGCCAGCAGCTTCTCACAGAACACTGAAGCTTTCTTT	TRBJ1-1	TRBV7-9	.	many
CAWRVRDQPQHF	TGTGCCTGGAGGGTCAGGGATCAGCCCCAGCATTTT	TRBJ1-5	TRBV30	.	.
CASSLRDRGSGNTIYF	TGTGCCAGCAGCCTCCGGGACAGGGGCTCTGGAAACACCATATATTTT	TRBJ1-3	TRBV7-2	TRBD1	medium-sized
CATSRPLTGGYNEQFF	TGTGCCACCAGCAGACCTCTGACAGGGGGATACAATGAGCAGTTCTTC	TRBJ2-1	TRBV15	TRBD1	medium-sized
CASSFHGGREQYF	TGTGCCAGCAGCTTTCACGGGGGGCGCGAGCAGTACTTC	TRBJ2-7	TRBV7-2	.	many
CASSFAGLRNTGELFF	TGTGCCAGCAGCTTTGCGGGACTCAGAAACACCGGGGAGCTGTTTTTT	TRBJ2-2	TRBV7-2	.	.
CASKTILGRAEEQYF	TGCGCCAGTAAAACAATCCTCGGCAGGGCTGAAGAGCAGTACTTC	TRBJ2-7	TRBV4-1	.	medium-sized
CASSIGPLDSPLHF	TGTGCCAGTAGTATAGGACCGCTGGATTCACCCCTCCACTTT	TRBJ1-6	TRBV19	.	.
CASSPSNHQTQYF	TGTGCCAGCAGCCCGAGTAATCACCAAACGCAGTATTTT	TRBJ2-3	TRBV7-3	.	many
CASNTGTGNEKLFF	TGTGCCAGCAATACCGGGACAGGTAATGAAAAACTGTTTTTT	TRBJ1-4	TRBV6-1	TRBD1	many
CASSLDSTPREKLFF	TGCGCCAGCAGCCTTGACAGCACCCCTAGGGAAAAACTGTTTTTT	TRBJ1-4	TRBV4-1	.	.
CASSVGMKGGYTF	TGTGCCAGCAGCGTAGGGATGAAAGGTGGCTACACCTTC	TRBJ1-2	TRBV9	.	.
CATSEGQGAANYGYTF	TGTGCCACCAGTGAGGGACAGGGGGCAGCGAACTATGGCTACACCTTC	TRBJ1-2	TRBV24-1	TRBD1	medium-sized
CASSRTGRPQETQYF	TGTGCCAGCAGCAGGACAGGACGACCTCAAGAGACCCAGTACTTC	TRBJ2-5	TRBV7-2	TRBD1	.
CASSLNGRSDTQYF	TGTGCTAGCAGCTTGAACGGACGTTCAGATACGCAGTATTTT	TRBJ2-3	TRBV7-7	.	once
CASSAGGGTQYF	TGTGCCAGCAGCGCAGGGGGGGGGACCCAGTACTTC	TRBJ2-5	TRBV9	.	few
CASRTGTSETGELFF	TGTGCCAGCAGGACCGGGACTAGCGAGACCGGGGAGCTGTTTTTT	TRBJ2-2	TRBV6-2/TRBV6-3	TRBD2	medium-sized
CASSYFGSSGNTIYF	TGTGCCAGCAGTTACTTTGGGAGCTCTGGAAACACCATATATTTT	TRBJ1-3	TRBV6-5	.	medium-sized
CASSQRPEQLTDTQYF	TGTGCCAGCAGCCAAAGACCGGAGCAACTCACAGATACGCAGTATTTT	TRBJ2-3	TRBV3-1	.	many